This T cell receptor beta chain was sequenced in a study of shared clonotypes between healthy human individuals (dated by TCRdb to 2018 to 2020). At the level of the whole study: A couple of women and a few men aged 18 to 49 years were included in the cohort. For each donor, three plates each were used for CD4 naive and CD4 memory, two plates were used for CD8 naive, and one plate was used for CD8 memory. To estimate repertoire size and how much clonotype sharing occurs between individuals, the study deeply sequenced the blood TCR repertoires of roughly 5 healthy adults. To increase sequencing depth and limit assay-specific biases, different laboratories used diverse techniques to prepare libraries and sequence TCR repertoires. Between about 0.94 and 8.9 billion PBMCs per donor were obtained by leukapheresis.

On the study overall, not on this receptor specifically: Larger estimated clonotype richness was generally found for naive subsets than for memory subsets. Sampling was restricted to blood, and TCR repertoires in tissue are likely to differ from TCR repertoires in blood. Compared with non-shared clonotypes, clonotypes shared by all four sorted-subset donors had higher generation probabilities. Across four donors, around 5% of naive CD4, 3% to 3.5% of naive CD8, around 2.1% of memory CD4, and approximately 0.4% of memory CD8 clonotypes were shared. Rarefaction of sorted-subset datasets indicated incomplete sequencing despite the large sequencing depth. Pairwise subsampling indicated that sequencing depth was expected to affect the degree of clonotype sharing among donors. Because the study included only a small number of donors, the genetic and exposure-history diversity represented was limited.

Using the deep immunoSEQ assay, multiplex PCR amplified TCR CDR3 regions from genomic DNA. Extracted genomic DNA from each cell subset was distributed evenly across all wells of several immunoSEQ 96-well plates, and each plate was treated as a replicate. For sorted subsets, 200 to 250 ng of genomic DNA, equivalent to roughly 30,000 T cell genomes, went into each replicate PCR. Purified libraries were measured with a Qubit 3.0 fluorometer, size-checked on a Bioanalyzer 2100, and measured again with the KAPA Library Quantification kit. A separate single-read 150-cycle Illumina NextSeq 550 flow cell was used to sequence each immunoSEQ 96-well plate. Per the source publication's procedure: Because the immunoSEQ output held only junctional sequences and lacked quality scores, the filtering could not match the filtering applied to full-length reads. To assign V/J genes and CDR3, sequences were annotated against IMGT germline references using PyIR, a Python wrapper for IgBLAST v1.9. Reads with weak V/J assignments (E-value above 1e-6), missing CDR3, stop codons, out-of-frame junctions, or ambiguous translated residues were removed. A V3J clonotype was defined by an identical inferred V gene, J gene, and CDR3 amino acid sequence. The percentage overlap between two repertoires was calculated by dividing the number of shared unique clonotypes by the size of the smaller repertoire. Richness of each repertoire was evaluated using RTK rarefaction, the Chao1 estimator, and Recon v2.1 estimates of unobserved clonotypes. Generation probabilities for all TCRbeta clonotypes obtained by the gDNA method from four donors were computed using OLGA. Entries here come from immuneACCESS through TCRdb and include only in-frame sequences with V and J called. Some clones fail to appear in such tables; in the studies checked, an unresolved V gene covers under half of the shortfall, and the cause of the remainder is unknown. V and J calls and clone size are copied from that table; D and trimming were computed from the DNA. The sample table holds some 2 million clones, of which approximately 95% were seen once. 0.13% of the sample comes from the top ten.

Concerning this clone itself: This receptor's antigen is unknown. No clone much larger than this one lies a single base away; base qualities are absent.

The donors were healthy, HIV-negative adults with no recently reported acute infections or vaccinations. Only Caucasian adults living in Nashville, Tennessee, USA were represented among the donors. Magnetic negative selection was used to enrich CD4+ T cells, after which naive cells were positively selected on CD45RA and the negative fraction became the memory subset. Blood was obtained by leukapheresis, after which PBMCs were separated by Ficoll-Histopaque density gradient centrifugation and cryopreserved in liquid nitrogen vapor phase. Analytical flow cytometry was used to check the purity and quantity of each magnetically sorted T cell population. Genomic DNA was isolated from each sorted fraction and quantified by UV absorbance on a Nanodrop 2000c. Clipping removes 4 bases from V and 4 bases from J, with 5 as the unmatched junction base count. The CDR3 spans 15 residues, from the cysteine through the phenylalanine. Only the CDR3 DNA is retained, 45 bases long and in frame from the first base. As encoded in the germline V gene (reference sequence), CDR1 is SEHNR while CDR2 is FQNEAQ.

The material sequenced was naive CD4+ T cells sorted from blood. The cell subset or site label here, explained by the study, means: CD45RA+ positively selected. The chain joins TRBV7-9 to TRBJ1-4, and TRBD1 matches 8 of the central bases. The clonotype was recovered from a man aged 18 to 30 in good health. The CDR3 region reads CASSWGDRNNEKLFF. The nucleotide sequence is TGTGCCAGCAGCTGGGGGGACAGGAATAATGAAAAACTGTTTTTT.